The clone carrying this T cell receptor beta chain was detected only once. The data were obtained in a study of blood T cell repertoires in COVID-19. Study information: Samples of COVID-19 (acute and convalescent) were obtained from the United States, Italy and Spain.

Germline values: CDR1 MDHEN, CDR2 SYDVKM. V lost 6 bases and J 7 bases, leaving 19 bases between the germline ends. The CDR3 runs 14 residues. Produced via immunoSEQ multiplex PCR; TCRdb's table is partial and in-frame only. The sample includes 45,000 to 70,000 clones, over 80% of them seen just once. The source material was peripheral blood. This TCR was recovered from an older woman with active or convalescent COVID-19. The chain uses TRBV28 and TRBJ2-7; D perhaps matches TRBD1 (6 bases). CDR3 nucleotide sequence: TGTGCCAGCAGCCTCGAGATAACAGGGCTTGAGCAGTACTTC. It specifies CASSLEITGLEQYF.